These 14 T cell receptor beta chains came from one sample sequenced in a study of cytomegalovirus exposure and HLA in healthy donors. Primers: 60 Vbeta forward and 13 Jbeta reverse. Assay used: immunoSEQ multiplex PCR; TCRdb lists only in-frame clones, some missing. The sample holds about 130,000 clones; 65% to 85% are singletons and the top ten take approximately 1.6%. The sample consisted of PBMCs. These receptor sequences come from a woman aged 18-29 years in good health and CMV-seronegative.

The chain is built from TRBV2 and TRBJ1-5; the D is unclear. Between the trimmed V and J ends, which lost 10 bases and 5 bases, there was a span of 12 bases. Per germline, CDR1 SNHLY and CDR2 FYNNEI. CDR3 size: 12 residues. CDR3 protein: CAIRSADQPQHF. The CDR3 DNA follows: TGTGCCATCAGGTCGGCGGATCAGCCCCAGCATTTT.

The chain employs TRBV6-5 and TRBJ1-2, with 7 bases lining up with TRBD1. J gave up 8 bases and V 0 bases, and 12 bases lay outside the gene matches. Per the germline V gene, CDR1 is MNHEY and CDR2 is SVGAGI. The CDR3 length is 16 residues. Written as DNA, the CDR3 is TGTGCCAGCAGTTACTCCGACACCGGGACAGCCGACGGCTACACCTTC. This sequence encodes CASSYSDTGTADGYTF.

This clone was detected only once. Here the CDR3 reads CASGRDSPQWDEQFF. The CDR3 nucleotides are TGTGCCAGCGGCCGGGACTCCCCTCAGTGGGATGAGCAGTTCTTC. The chain combines TRBV28 with TRBJ2-1; possible D gene TRBD2, 6 bases. Germline V gives CDR1 MDHEN, CDR2 SYDVKM. Trimming pared 8 bases from V and 8 bases from J, leaving 22 bases between. The length of the CDR3 is 15 residues. The whole variable domain, remainder taken from reference TRBV28 and TRBJ2-1, is DVKVTQSSRYLVKRTGEKVFLECVQDMDHENMFWYRQDPGLGLRLIYFSYDVKMKEKGDIPEGYSVSREKKERFSLILESASTNQTSMYLCASGRDSPQWDEQFFGPGTRLTVL.

The CDR3 region has the DNA TGTGCCAGCAGTTACCGCGGGGATCCTAACTATGGCTACACCTTC. Translated: CASSYRGDPNYGYTF. V is TRBV6-5 and J is TRBJ1-2; no reliable D call. V was pared by 2 bases and J by 0 bases, with 10 bases between. The CDR3 is 15 residues long. Germline V gives CDR1 MNHEY, CDR2 SVGAGI.

This clone appeared once. The rearrangement uses TRBV10-2 and TRBJ2-7; TRBD2 matches at 13 bases. Germline V gives CDR1 WSHSY, CDR2 SAAADI. The V gene end was trimmed by 6 bases and the J gene end by 7 bases; junction bases not matched to a gene: 6. The CDR3 has 14 residues. The CDR3 bases are TGCGCCAGCAGACTAGCGGGAGGGCCGAGGGAGCAGTACTTC. Translation gives CASRLAGGPREQYF.

The chain is built from TRBV30 and TRBJ1-1; D is perhaps TRBD1 (5 bases). Trimming took off 5 bases at V and 0 bases at J, with 10 bases between the two ends. CDR1 is GTSNPN and CDR2 is SVGIG in the germline V gene (reference sequence). There are 13 residues in the CDR3. The CDR3 region is CAWLRGMNTEAFF. CDR3 DNA: TGTGCCTGGTTACGGGGGATGAACACTGAAGCTTTCTTT.

The genes are TRBV6-1 and TRBJ1-1; the D gene is possibly TRBD1 (5 bases). Trimming took 7 bases from V and 0 from J, leaving 12 bases between them. In germline, CDR1 is MNHNS, CDR2 SASEGT. The CDR3 contains 14 residues. In DNA, the CDR3 is TGTGCCAGCACCGGGGGGAGCATGAACACTGAAGCTTTCTTT. Translation gives CASTGGSMNTEAFF.

This chain joins TRBV7-9 and TRBJ2-7, with TRBD2 matching over 7 bases. Losses at the gene ends were 5 bases for V and 5 bases for J; bases not matched to a gene: 12. Germline V gives CDR1 SEHNR, CDR2 FQNEAQ (reference sequence). The CDR3 contains 15 residues. CDR3 sequence: CASSPGTPGRNEQYF. The DNA for the CDR3 is TGTGCCAGCAGCCCCGGGACCCCCGGGAGGAACGAGCAGTACTTC.

The chain is built from TRBV27 and TRBJ1-2; tentative D call: TRBD1 (5 bases). Trimming took 7 bases from V and 3 from J, leaving 12 bases between them. This CDR3 has 13 amino acids. CDR1 MNHEY and CDR2 SMNVEV come from the germline V gene (reference sequence). CDR3 sequence reads: CASTPGPDYGYTF. The CDR3 coding sequence is TGTGCCAGCACCCCAGGGCCCGACTATGGCTACACCTTC.

This clone has a single count. The rearrangement joins TRBV2 to TRBJ1-2; D might be TRBD1 (5 bases). CDR1 SNHLY and CDR2 FYNNEI come from the germline V gene. Trimming took off 4 bases at V and 2 bases at J, with 11 bases between the two ends. The CDR3 contains 14 residues. The CDR3 DNA reads TGTGCCAGCAGTGCAGATCCAGGGAACTATGGCTACACCTTC. Protein: CASSADPGNYGYTF.

This clone was counted between two and nine times. The J gene is TRBJ2-1, the V gene TRBV6-1; 9 bases agree with TRBD2. CDR1 and CDR2 (germline): MNHNS, SASEGT. Trimming removed 5 bases from V and 5 bases from J; junction bases left unmatched: 4. The CDR3 spans 14 residues. The chain's CDR3 is CASSRTSENNEQFF. CDR3 DNA: TGTGCCAGCAGTCGGACTAGCGAGAACAATGAGCAGTTCTTC.

The chain recombines TRBV7-9 with TRBJ2-4; TRBD2 agrees at 8 bases. The ends lost 7 bases at V and 1 base at J; junction bases unmatched: 6. Germline V gene sequence: CDR1 SEHNR, CDR2 FQNEAQ (reference sequence). The CDR3 is made up of 15 amino acids. The CDR3 reads CASTREGGAKNIQYF. The DNA for the CDR3 is TGTGCCAGCACCCGGGAGGGAGGGGCCAAAAACATTCAGTACTTC.

The chain recombines TRBV4-1 with TRBJ1-2; 12 bases agree with TRBD1. Germline lookup yields CDR1 MGHRA and CDR2 YSYEKL. The junction had 8 bases not matched to a gene; V was cut back by 0 bases and J by 6 bases. The CDR3 spans 17 residues. The CDR3 spells CASSQDPGQGALDGYTF. In nucleotides, the CDR3 is TGCGCCAGCAGCCAAGATCCGGGACAGGGGGCGCTGGATGGCTACACCTTC.

Only one count was recorded for this clone. The chain couples TRBV19 to TRBJ2-7; 8 bases match TRBD2. With 5 bases clipped from V and 5 bases from J, the junction kept 8 bases outside the gene matches. Looked up from germline, CDR1 is LNHDA and CDR2 is SQIVND (reference sequence). The CDR3 runs 14 residues. The CDR3 is CASSFGTSTHEQYF. The CDR3 DNA reads as TGTGCCAGTAGTTTCGGGACTAGTACCCACGAGCAGTACTTC.